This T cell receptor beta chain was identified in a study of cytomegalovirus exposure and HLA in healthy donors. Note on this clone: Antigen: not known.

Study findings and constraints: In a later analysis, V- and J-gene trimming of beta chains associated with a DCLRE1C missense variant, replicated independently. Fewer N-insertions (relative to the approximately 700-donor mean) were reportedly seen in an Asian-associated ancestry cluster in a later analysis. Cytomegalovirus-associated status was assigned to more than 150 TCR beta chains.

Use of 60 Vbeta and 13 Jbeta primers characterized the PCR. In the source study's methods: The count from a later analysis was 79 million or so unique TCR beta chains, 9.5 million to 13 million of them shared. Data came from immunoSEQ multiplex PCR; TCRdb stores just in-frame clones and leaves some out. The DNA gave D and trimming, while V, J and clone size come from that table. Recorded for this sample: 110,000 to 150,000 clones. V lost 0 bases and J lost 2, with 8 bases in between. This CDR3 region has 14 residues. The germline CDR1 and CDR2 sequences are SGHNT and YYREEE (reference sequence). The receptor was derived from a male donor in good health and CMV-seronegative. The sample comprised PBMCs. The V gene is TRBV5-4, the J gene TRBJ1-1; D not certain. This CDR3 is CASSLGSVNTEAFF. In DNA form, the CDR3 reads TGTGCCAGCAGCTTGGGTAGTGTCAACACTGAAGCTTTCTTT.